The clone carrying this T cell receptor (beta chain) was recorded only once. The data were obtained in a study of CD8 T cells in ankylosing spondylitis. This CDR3 is built from 16 residues. Germline V lookup: CDR1 SGHVS, CDR2 FQNEAQ. Trimming took 1 base from V and 8 from J, leaving 17 bases between them. Each TCR beta library was made by quantitative 5'-RACE that incorporated molecular barcodes. Via MiXCR, TCRdb re-called the 5' RACE reads, giving one row per CDR3 protein. This table holds about 88,000 distinct CDR3 sequences, 27% found once. The clonotype comes from a male donor with ankylosing spondylitis or in good health (not recorded which). The chain carries TRBV7-8 and TRBJ1-4; D unclear. The material sequenced was blood, either unsorted or a sorted T cell fraction (not recorded which). The CDR3 DNA reads as TGTGCCAGCAGCTTAGTGGAATACTCGGCCGCCGAAAAACTGTTTTTT. It encodes CASSLVEYSAAEKLFF.